This TCR beta chain originates from a study of blood T cell repertoires in COVID-19. The method was immunoSEQ multiplex PCR; TCRdb's version includes in-frame clones alone and lacks a portion of them. The top ten hold approximately 8.7% of the sample, which has over 200,000 clones, 81% seen once. CDR1 SQVTM and CDR2 ANQGSEA come from the germline V gene. This CDR3 is built from 16 residues. The trim removed 7 bases at V and 2 bases at J, leaving 13 bases unmatched. The chain carries TRBV29-1 and TRBJ2-5, with 10 nucleotides matching TRBD2. This clonotype was sampled from a man between 35 and 55 years old who had recovered from COVID-19. Sequencing used PBMCs or T cells enriched from blood (not recorded which). The CDR3 bases are TGCAGCGGAGGGGAGATTGCTAGCGGGAGACAAGAGACCCAGTACTTC. Protein product: CSGGEIASGRQETQYF.